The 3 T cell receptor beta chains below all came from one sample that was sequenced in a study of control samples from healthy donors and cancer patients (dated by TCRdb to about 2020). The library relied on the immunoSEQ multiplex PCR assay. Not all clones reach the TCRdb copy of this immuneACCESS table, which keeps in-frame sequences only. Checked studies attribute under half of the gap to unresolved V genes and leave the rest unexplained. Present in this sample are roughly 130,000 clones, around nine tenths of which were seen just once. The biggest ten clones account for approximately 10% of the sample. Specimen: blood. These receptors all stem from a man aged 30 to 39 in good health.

CDR3 DNA: TGTGCCAGCCTTAGGCAGGGTGTAATCGACGAGCAGTACTTC. Its translation is CASLRQGVIDEQYF. This chain connects TRBV2 to TRBJ2-7; TRBD1 might be the D (5 bases). With 8 bases removed from V and 5 bases from J, the gap between germline ends came to 19 bases. CDR1 SNHLY and CDR2 FYNNEI come from the germline V gene. CDR3 length: 14 amino acids.

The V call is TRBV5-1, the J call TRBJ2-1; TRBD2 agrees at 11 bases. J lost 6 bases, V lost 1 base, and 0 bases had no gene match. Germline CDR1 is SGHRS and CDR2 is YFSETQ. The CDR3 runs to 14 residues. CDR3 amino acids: CASSLTSGSNEQFF. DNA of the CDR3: TGCGCCAGCAGCTTGACTAGCGGGAGCAATGAGCAGTTCTTC.

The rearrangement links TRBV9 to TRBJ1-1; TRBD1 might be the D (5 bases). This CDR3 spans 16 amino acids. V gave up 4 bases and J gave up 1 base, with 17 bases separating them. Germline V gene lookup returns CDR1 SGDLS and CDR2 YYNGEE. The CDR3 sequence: CASSPALKGKNTEAFF. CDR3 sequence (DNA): TGTGCCAGCAGCCCAGCTCTAAAGGGGAAGAACACTGAAGCTTTCTTT. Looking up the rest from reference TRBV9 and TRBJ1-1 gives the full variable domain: DSGVTQTPKHLITATGQRVTLRCSPRSGDLSVYWYQQSLDQGLQFLIQYYNGEERAKGNILERFSAQQFPDLHSELNLSSLELGDSALYFCASSPALKGKNTEAFFGQGTRLTVV.